This T cell receptor beta chain stems from a study of T cells in Graves' hyperthyroidism and ophthalmopathy. Overall study findings and caveats: The model predicted ophthalmopathy a median 6.5 months before onset.

Of note for this clonotype: Its antigen remains unidentified.

The CDR3 runs 15 residues. Losses at the gene ends were 4 bases for V and 6 bases for J; bases not matched to a gene: 6. Germline CDR1 is MNHEY and CDR2 is SVGEGT. Template material for amplifying TCR beta CDR3 regions consisted of RNA transcripts. An initial round of RT-PCR targeting the TCR CDR3 relied on the HTBI primer set. A single record per CDR3 protein comes from TCRdb applying MiXCR to the multiplex PCR reads. The sample holds 250,000 to 300,000 distinct CDR3 sequences, more than 10% seen once. Sequencing input: blood. The receptor comes from a woman in her 30s with Graves' hyperthyroidism that later progressed to Graves' ophthalmopathy. V usage is TRBV6-2 or TRBV6-3 and J usage is TRBJ2-7; TRBD2 agrees at 13 bases. CDR3 nucleotide sequence: TGTGCCAGCAGTTGGAGACTAGCGGGAGGACGCGAGCAGTACTTC. It codes for CASSWRLAGGREQYF.